The 16 T cell receptor beta chains given below trace back to one sample, sequenced in a study of cytomegalovirus exposure and HLA in healthy donors. PCR primers comprised 60 Vbeta and 13 Jbeta primers. The protocol was immunoSEQ multiplex PCR, while the TCRdb copy is restricted to in-frame clones and leaves out a portion. The sample records around 150,000 clones, roughly three quarters being singletons. Material for sequencing was PBMCs. These receptors were obtained from a woman aged 40 to 55 in good health and CMV-seronegative.

V gene TRBV29-1 combines with J gene TRBJ1-2; D is unresolved. Trimming pared 3 bases from V and 8 bases from J, leaving 13 bases between. Per germline, CDR1 SQVTM and CDR2 ANQGSEA. The CDR3 contains 12 residues. The CDR3 loop reads CSVDGQLNGYTF. The CDR3 DNA follows: TGCAGCGTTGATGGGCAGCTAAACGGCTACACCTTC.

The chain is built from TRBV4-1 and TRBJ1-5, with D unclear. The CDR3 length is 14 residues. Trimming took 0 bases from V and 6 from J, leaving 9 bases between them. Germline CDR1 reads MGHRA; CDR2 reads YSYEKL. The CDR3 sequence: CASSQDRRVQPQHF. CDR3 coding DNA: TGCGCCAGCAGCCAAGACAGGAGGGTTCAGCCCCAGCATTTT.

This clone was picked up many times. V and J are TRBV7-8 and TRBJ1-4, with D possibly matching TRBD1 (5 bases). Germline values: CDR1 SGHVS, CDR2 FQNEAQ. The CDR3 is made up of 16 amino acids. V was trimmed by 5 bases and J by 5 bases, leaving 18 bases between them. The CDR3 DNA reads TGTGCCAGCAGCCCTCGGCGGACGGGACTGAATGAAAAACTGTTTTTT. This gives the protein CASSPRRTGLNEKLFF.

The table lists this clone with a few counts. The CDR3 region has the DNA TGCGCCAGCAGCCAAGGAACAGGGGGGGCGAACACCGGGGAGCTGTTTTTT. This encodes CASSQGTGGANTGELFF. The V and J genes are TRBV4-1 and TRBJ2-2, with D possibly being TRBD1 (8 bases). Looked up from germline, CDR1 is MGHRA and CDR2 is YSYEKL. The V end was cut by 1 base, the J end by 0 bases, with 12 bases between. This CDR3 is 17 amino acids long.

The chain has TRBV13 and TRBJ2-2; weak D call: TRBD2 (6 bases). CDR3 size: 15 residues. Germline loops: CDR1 PRHDT, CDR2 FYEKMQ (reference sequence). The germline V and J ends were trimmed by 5 bases and 2 bases, with 12 bases remaining between them. CDR3 sequence: CASSGRGRNTGELFF. CDR3 bases: TGTGCCAGCAGCGGTCGGGGGAGAAACACCGGGGAGCTGTTTTTT.

V and J are TRBV19 and TRBJ1-5; D unclear. CDR3 size: 14 residues. Germline V gives CDR1 LNHDA, CDR2 SQIVND (reference sequence). Trimming cost V 6 bases and J 3 bases, with 12 bases left between them. CDR3 loop: CASSHFTHNQPQHF. DNA for the CDR3: TGTGCCAGTAGCCATTTCACTCACAATCAGCCCCAGCATTTT.

The V call is TRBV5-6, the J call TRBJ1-2; D is unresolved. V was pared by 4 bases and J by 5 bases, with 9 bases between. The CDR3 has 12 amino acids. CDR1 and CDR2 from the germline V gene are SGHDT and YYEEEE. The CDR3 nucleotides are TGTGCCAGCAGCCCCGGGAGTTATGGCTACACCTTC. It specifies CASSPGSYGYTF. Combining the CDR3 with reference TRBV5-6 and TRBJ1-2 gives the whole variable domain DAGVTQSPTHLIKTRGQQVTLRCSPKSGHDTVSWYQQALGQGPQFIFQYYEEEERQRGNFPDRFSGHQFPNYSSELNVNALLLGDSALYLCASSPGSYGYTFGSGTRLTVV.

The chain is built from TRBV7-9 and TRBJ2-3, with D tentatively TRBD1 (6 bases). Trimming stripped 2 bases from V and 2 bases from J, with 8 bases between. The germline V gene encodes CDR1 SEHNR and CDR2 FQNEAQ (reference sequence). CDR3 length: 14 residues. Here the CDR3 reads CASSLTGPTDTQYF. CDR3 nucleotides: TGTGCCAGCAGCTTAACAGGGCCCACAGATACGCAGTATTTT.

The chain carries TRBV28 and TRBJ1-5; D may be TRBD1 (6 bases). Trimming took 5 bases from V and 7 from J, leaving 15 bases between them. The CDR3 has 14 amino acids. Germline assignment: CDR1 MDHEN and CDR2 SYDVKM. DNA for the CDR3: TGTGCCAGCAGTATACAGGGAGAAGGGCAGCCCCAGCATTTT. It is translated as CASSIQGEGQPQHF. Variable domain in full (rest from reference TRBV28 and TRBJ1-5): DVKVTQSSRYLVKRTGEKVFLECVQDMDHENMFWYRQDPGLGLRLIYFSYDVKMKEKGDIPEGYSVSREKKERFSLILESASTNQTSMYLCASSIQGEGQPQHFGDGTRLSIL.

The chain links TRBV7-9 to TRBJ2-5; 8 bases match TRBD1. CDR1 is SEHNR and CDR2 is FQNEAQ in the germline V gene (reference sequence). This CDR3 has 15 amino acids. V lost 2 bases and J lost 1; bases outside the gene matches: 3. CDR3 nucleotide sequence: TGTGCCAGCAGCTTACAGGGGGCGGCCCAAGAGACCCAGTACTTC. Protein: CASSLQGAAQETQYF.

The rearrangement joins TRBV27 to TRBJ2-7, with D possibly matching TRBD2 (6 bases). The germline V and J ends were trimmed by 0 bases and 3 bases, with 9 bases remaining between them. The CDR3 runs 14 residues. CDR1 and CDR2 (germline): MNHEY, SMNVEV (reference sequence). The CDR3 DNA reads TGTGCCAGCAGTTTATCGAGGGGAGGCTACGAGCAGTACTTC. Encoded protein: CASSLSRGGYEQYF.

V gene TRBV7-2 combines with J gene TRBJ2-7, with 8 bases aligning to TRBD2. V lost 0 bases, J lost 4 bases, and 5 bases stayed unmatched. The CDR3 spans 15 residues. Per germline, CDR1 SGHTA and CDR2 FQGNSA. For the CDR3, the DNA is TGTGCCAGCAGCTTAGCAGCGGGAGCCCAATACGAGCAGTACTTC. Its protein is CASSLAAGAQYEQYF.

The chain joins TRBV28 to TRBJ2-5, with TRBD2 as a possible D gene (7 bases). The CDR3 is 16 amino acids. CDR1 is MDHEN and CDR2 is SYDVKM in the germline V gene. Trimming shortened V by 4 bases and J by 5 bases, and 20 bases separated the two germline ends. In DNA form, the CDR3 reads TGTGCCAGCAGTTCAGGGAGGGACATAGGGGAGGAGACCCAGTACTTC. Its protein product is CASSSGRDIGEETQYF.

The chain employs TRBV19 and TRBJ2-5; the D gene is possibly TRBD2 (6 bases). The germline V and J ends were trimmed by 5 bases and 2 bases, with 9 bases remaining between them. The CDR3 sequence is 13 residues long. From germline, CDR1 is LNHDA and CDR2 SQIVND (reference sequence). Here the CDR3 reads CASSPSGQETQYF. CDR3 DNA: TGTGCCAGTAGTCCAAGCGGGCAAGAGACCCAGTACTTC.

The rearrangement joins TRBV5-4 to TRBJ2-2; 7 nucleotides agree with TRBD2. With V trimmed by 4 bases and J by 5 bases, 11 bases remained unmatched. CDR3 length equals 16 residues. CDR1 and CDR2 from the germline V gene are SGHNT and YYREEE (reference sequence). This CDR3 reads CASSGGPGRGTGELFF. CDR3 bases: TGTGCCAGCAGCGGCGGACCGGGGAGGGGAACCGGGGAGCTGTTTTTT.

The chain combines TRBV9 with TRBJ2-3, with TRBD2 matching over 7 bases. The J segment lost 1 base and the V segment lost 2 bases, leaving 7 bases of the junction unmatched. The CDR3 contains 16 residues. CDR1 is SGDLS and CDR2 is YYNGEE in the germline V gene. CDR3 DNA sequence: TGTGCCAGCAGCGTGAGGGAGGGATTGGGCACAGATACGCAGTATTTT. Protein sequence: CASSVREGLGTDTQYF.